Listed below are T cell receptor beta chains from one sample, sequenced in a study of prognosis after radiotherapy for stage I lung cancer. TCRdb redid the calling of the multiplex PCR reads with MiXCR, one entry per CDR3 protein. In the table there are 15,000 to 20,000 distinct CDR3 sequences, about 27% of which are singletons. Material: PBMCs, obtained before or after stereotactic body radiation therapy (not recorded which). The receptors were gathered from a donor at least 50 years old with non-small cell lung cancer. CDR3s include the opening cysteine and the closing phenylalanine or tryptophan. A D gene is named only where the DNA matches it firmly. Clone size, where shown, is once, few, many, or a class for clones that have expanded.

v_gene	j_gene	d_gene	abundance	len	CDR3nt	CDR3aa
TRBV11-3	TRBJ1-6	NA	many	11	TGTGCCAGTCTAGGGGTTTCACCCCTCCACTTT	CASLGVSPLHF
TRBV5-1	TRBJ2-7	TRBD2	many	15	TGCGCCAGCAGCCAGACTAGCGGGAGTATGCAGGAGCAGTACTTC	CASSQTSGSMQEQYF
TRBV30	TRBJ1-1	TRBD1	many	14	TGTGCCTGGACGTCATGGGACAGGGAAGTAGCAGCTTTCTTT	CAWTSWDREVAAFF
TRBV3-2	TRBJ2-7	NA	many	14	TGTGCCAGCAGCCCCCGGGGACAGGCCTACGAGCAGTACTTC	CASSPRGQAYEQYF
TRBV4-3	TRBJ1-3	NA	many	16	TGCGCCAGCAGCCAAGATTTGGGGGCGAGTGGAAACACCATATATTTT	CASSQDLGASGNTIYF
TRBV11-1	TRBJ1-6	NA	NA	16	TGTGCCAGCAGCCCAGGGCCGGTGGACATCAATTCACCCCTCCACTTT	CASSPGPVDINSPLHF
TRBV12-3/TRBV12-4	TRBJ2-2	NA	many	12	TGTGCCAGCAGTTTAGGTACCGGGGAGCTGTTTTTT	CASSLGTGELFF
TRBV7-9	TRBJ1-1	NA	many	14	TGTGCCAGCAGCTTAGTCGTCGGTAACACTGAAGCTTTCTTT	CASSLVVGNTEAFF
TRBV4-3	TRBJ1-1	NA	many	14	TGCGCCAGCAGCCAAGTGGAGGCCGGGACTGAAGCTTTCTTT	CASSQVEAGTEAFF
TRBV19	TRBJ2-6	NA	many	17	TGTGCCAGTAGTGGGTTGAACCTAAACTCTGGGGCCAACGTCCTGACTTTC	CASSGLNLNSGANVLTF
TRBV7-9	TRBJ2-3	NA	many	15	TGTGCCAGCAGCGACCTCATGGGAGCAGAAGATACGCAGTATTTT	CASSDLMGAEDTQYF
TRBV24-1	TRBJ2-1	NA	NA	11	TGTGCCATACGCCAGTACAATGAGCAGTTCTTC	CAIRQYNEQFF
TRBV20-1	TRBJ2-7	NA	NA	12	TGCAGTGCTGGCGTAGGCATCTACGAGCAGTACTTC	CSAGVGIYEQYF
TRBV7-2	TRBJ2-5	TRBD1	many	12	TGTGCCAGCAGAGGACAGGGGCAGACCCAGTACTTC	CASRGQGQTQYF